These T cell receptor beta chains were read from a single sample in a study of regulatory T cells in long-lasting Graves disease. TCRdb ran MiXCR on the multiplex PCR reads and lists one entry per CDR3 protein. Of hundreds of thousands of distinct CDR3 sequences listed, roughly 15% are singletons. The sample was also reused in another study, on T cells in Graves' hyperthyroidism and ophthalmopathy.

Here the sequenced sample was peripheral blood mononuclear cells (PBMCs), taken at new diagnosis, from a patient treated with antithyroid drugs. These receptors were taken from a woman aged 40 to 50 with Graves disease. CDR3s include the opening cysteine and the closing phenylalanine or tryptophan. Each record gives: V gene, D gene, J gene, clone size, CDR3 protein, CDR3 DNA. The D gene is left open where the match is weak. Rows may omit the clone size; those that give it use once, few, many or a size class.

V: TRBV19
D: TRBD2
J: TRBJ2-1
size: many
CDR3: CASSIGGGSDEQFF
DNA: TGTGCCAGTAGTATTGGCGGGGGGTCCGATGAGCAGTTCTTC

V: TRBV11-1
D: TRBD2
J: TRBJ2-2
size: many
CDR3: CASSFSGSRPGELFF
DNA: TGTGCCAGCAGCTTTAGCGGGAGTCGTCCCGGGGAGCTGTTTTTT

V: TRBV28
D: TRBD2
J: TRBJ2-7
size: many
CDR3: CASKLAGGGYEQYF
DNA: TGTGCCAGCAAACTAGCGGGAGGGGGGTACGAGCAGTACTTC

V: TRBV27
D: NA
J: TRBJ1-1
size: few
CDR3: CASRSAGGTEAFF
DNA: TGTGCCAGCAGGTCCGCGGGTGGTACTGAAGCTTTCTTT

V: TRBV6-5
D: NA
J: TRBJ2-4
size: many
CDR3: CASSSLGRTAKNIQYF
DNA: TGTGCCAGCAGTTCATTAGGACGGACAGCCAAAAACATTCAGTACTTC

V: TRBV9
D: TRBD2
J: TRBJ2-7
size: NA
CDR3: CASSPLGGSPIYEQYF
DNA: TGTGCCAGCAGCCCATTGGGGGGGAGCCCGATCTACGAGCAGTACTTC

V: TRBV30
D: NA
J: TRBJ2-7
size: NA
CDR3: CAWSAGTLTEQYF
DNA: TGTGCCTGGAGTGCCGGGACTCTCACCGAGCAGTACTTC

V: TRBV20-1
D: TRBD2
J: TRBJ2-5
size: many
CDR3: CSARDVREAETQYF
DNA: TGCAGTGCTAGAGATGTACGGGAGGCAGAGACCCAGTACTTC

V: TRBV5-6
D: TRBD1
J: TRBJ2-5
size: NA
CDR3: CASSLARTGYEETQYF
DNA: TGTGCCAGCAGCTTGGCCCGGACAGGCTACGAAGAGACCCAGTACTTC

V: TRBV20-1
D: NA
J: TRBJ1-1
size: NA
CDR3: CSARGLGLMNTEAFF
DNA: TGCAGTGCTAGAGGACTAGGCCTGATGAACACTGAAGCTTTCTTT

V: TRBV20-1
D: NA
J: TRBJ2-7
size: few
CDR3: CSAVPQARGYEQYF
DNA: TGCAGTGCCGTGCCCCAGGCCAGGGGCTACGAGCAGTACTTC

V: TRBV20-1
D: NA
J: TRBJ1-5
size: NA
CDR3: CSARDSRHSNQPQHF
DNA: TGCAGTGCTAGGGACAGCAGACATAGCAATCAGCCCCAGCATTTT

V: TRBV2
D: TRBD2
J: TRBJ2-7
size: many
CDR3: CASGGLAARSSYEQYF
DNA: TGTGCCAGCGGAGGACTAGCGGCTAGGAGCTCCTACGAGCAGTACTTC

V: TRBV7-8
D: TRBD1
J: TRBJ1-3
size: NA
CDR3: CASSLGTGSFSSGNTIYF
DNA: TGTGCCAGCAGCCTCGGGACAGGGAGTTTTTCCTCTGGAAACACCATATATTTT

V: TRBV2
D: NA
J: TRBJ2-5
size: many
CDR3: CASSVKKTQYF
DNA: TGTGCCAGCAGCGTCAAGAAGACCCAGTACTTC

V: TRBV9
D: NA
J: TRBJ1-1
size: many
CDR3: CASSVGAGSEAFF
DNA: TGTGCCAGCAGCGTAGGCGCTGGGTCTGAAGCTTTCTTT

V: TRBV12-3/TRBV12-4
D: TRBD2
J: TRBJ2-7
size: few
CDR3: CASSHGLAGEQYF
DNA: TGTGCCAGCAGTCACGGACTAGCGGGGGAGCAGTACTTC

V: TRBV10-1
D: NA
J: TRBJ2-2
size: many
CDR3: CASSENSRMNTGELFF
DNA: TGCGCCAGCAGTGAGAACTCCCGGATGAACACCGGGGAGCTGTTTTTT

V: TRBV28
D: NA
J: TRBJ2-7
size: many
CDR3: CASRPQGRHSYEQYF
DNA: TGTGCCAGCAGACCACAGGGCCGCCACTCCTACGAGCAGTACTTC

V: TRBV10-2
D: NA
J: TRBJ1-1
size: many
CDR3: CASSEFREVEAFF
DNA: TGCGCCAGCAGTGAGTTTCGAGAGGTTGAAGCTTTCTTT